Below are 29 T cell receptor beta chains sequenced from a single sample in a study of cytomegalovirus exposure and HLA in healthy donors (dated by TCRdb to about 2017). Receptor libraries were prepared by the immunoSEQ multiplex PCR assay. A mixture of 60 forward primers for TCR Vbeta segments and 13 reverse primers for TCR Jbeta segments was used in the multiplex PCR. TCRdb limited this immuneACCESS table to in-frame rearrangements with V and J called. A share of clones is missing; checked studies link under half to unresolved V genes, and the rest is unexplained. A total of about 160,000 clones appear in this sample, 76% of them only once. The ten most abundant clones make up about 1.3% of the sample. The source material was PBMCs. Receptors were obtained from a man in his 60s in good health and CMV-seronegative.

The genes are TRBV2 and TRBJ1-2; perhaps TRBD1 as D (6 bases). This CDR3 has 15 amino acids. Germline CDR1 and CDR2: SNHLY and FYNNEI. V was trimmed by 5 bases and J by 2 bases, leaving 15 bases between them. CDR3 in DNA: TGTGCCAGCAGTAAGGACAGACTCCTCAACTATGGCTACACCTTC. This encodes CASSKDRLLNYGYTF.

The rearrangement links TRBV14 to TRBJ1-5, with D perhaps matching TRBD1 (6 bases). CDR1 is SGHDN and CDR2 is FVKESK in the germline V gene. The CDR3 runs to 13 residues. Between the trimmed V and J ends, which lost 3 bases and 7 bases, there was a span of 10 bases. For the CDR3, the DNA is TGTGCCAGCAGCCAGTCAAGGGGGCAGCCCCAGCATTTT. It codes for CASSQSRGQPQHF.

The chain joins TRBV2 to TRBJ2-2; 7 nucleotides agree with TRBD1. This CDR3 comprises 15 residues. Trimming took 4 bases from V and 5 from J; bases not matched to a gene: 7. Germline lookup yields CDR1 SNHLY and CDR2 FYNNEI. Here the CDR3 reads CASSVRAGGTGELFF. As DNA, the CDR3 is TGTGCCAGCAGTGTACGGGCAGGGGGTACCGGGGAGCTGTTTTTT.

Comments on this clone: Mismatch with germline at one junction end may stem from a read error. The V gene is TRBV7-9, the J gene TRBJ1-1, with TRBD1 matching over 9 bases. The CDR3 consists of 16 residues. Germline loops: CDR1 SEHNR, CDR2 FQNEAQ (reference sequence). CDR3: CSSSNRGTGMRAEAFF. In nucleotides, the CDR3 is TGTTCCAGCAGCAATAGAGGGACAGGGATGAGGGCTGAAGCTTTCTTT.

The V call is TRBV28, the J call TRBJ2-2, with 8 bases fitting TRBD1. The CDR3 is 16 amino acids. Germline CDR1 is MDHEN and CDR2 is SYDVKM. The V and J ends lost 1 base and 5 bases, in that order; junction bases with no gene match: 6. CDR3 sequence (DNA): TGTGCCAGCAGTTTATTTGGACAGGGACTTACCGGGGAGCTGTTTTTT. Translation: CASSLFGQGLTGELFF.

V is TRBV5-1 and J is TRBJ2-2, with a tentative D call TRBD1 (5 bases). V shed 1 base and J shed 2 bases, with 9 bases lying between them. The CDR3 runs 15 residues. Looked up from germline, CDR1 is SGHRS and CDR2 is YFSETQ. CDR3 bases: TGCGCCAGCAGCTTGAGCCAGGGTAACACCGGGGAGCTGTTTTTT. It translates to CASSLSQGNTGELFF.

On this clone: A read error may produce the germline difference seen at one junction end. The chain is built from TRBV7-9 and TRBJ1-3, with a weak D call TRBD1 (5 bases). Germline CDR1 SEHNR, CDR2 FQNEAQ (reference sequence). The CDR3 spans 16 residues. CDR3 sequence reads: CSSSPVNRLAGNTIYF. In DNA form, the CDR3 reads TGTTCCAGCAGCCCCGTGAACAGGCTCGCTGGAAACACCATATATTTT.

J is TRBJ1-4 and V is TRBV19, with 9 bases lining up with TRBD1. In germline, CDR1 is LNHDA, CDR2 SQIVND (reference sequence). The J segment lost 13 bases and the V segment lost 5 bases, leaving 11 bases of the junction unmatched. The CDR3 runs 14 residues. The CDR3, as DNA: TGTGCCAGTAGTCCTCGGACAGGGGCCCTAGGACTGTTTTTT. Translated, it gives CASSPRTGALGLFF.

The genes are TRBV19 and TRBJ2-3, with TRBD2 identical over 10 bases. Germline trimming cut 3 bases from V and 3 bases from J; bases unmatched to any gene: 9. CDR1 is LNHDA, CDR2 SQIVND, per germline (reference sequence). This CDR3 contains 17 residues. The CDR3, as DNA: TGTGCCAGTAGTATTCGTCTCCTAGCGGGGGTAACAGATACGCAGTATTTT. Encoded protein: CASSIRLLAGVTDTQYF. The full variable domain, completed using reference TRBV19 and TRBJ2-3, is DGGITQSPKYLFRKEGQNVTLSCEQNLNHDAMYWYRQDPGQGLRLIYYSQIVNDFQKGDIAEGYSVSREKKESFPLTVTSAQKNPTAFYLCASSIRLLAGVTDTQYFGPGTRLTVL.

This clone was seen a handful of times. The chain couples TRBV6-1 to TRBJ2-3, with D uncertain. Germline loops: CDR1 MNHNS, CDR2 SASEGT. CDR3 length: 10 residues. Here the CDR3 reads CGGPTDTQYF. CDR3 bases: TGTGGTGGGCCCACAGATACGCAGTATTTT.

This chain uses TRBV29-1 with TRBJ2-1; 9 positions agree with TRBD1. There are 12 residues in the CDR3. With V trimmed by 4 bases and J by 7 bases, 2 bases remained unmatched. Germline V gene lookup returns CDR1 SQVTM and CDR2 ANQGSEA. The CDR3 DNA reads TGCAGCGTTGGACAGGGGGGGAATGAGCAGTTCTTC. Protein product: CSVGQGGNEQFF.

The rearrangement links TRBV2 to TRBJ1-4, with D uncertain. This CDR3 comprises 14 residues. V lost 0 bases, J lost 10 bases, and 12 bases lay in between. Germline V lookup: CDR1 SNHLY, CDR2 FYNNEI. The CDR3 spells CASSEALQVGKLFF. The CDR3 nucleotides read TGTGCCAGCAGTGAAGCTCTCCAGGTCGGAAAACTGTTTTTT.

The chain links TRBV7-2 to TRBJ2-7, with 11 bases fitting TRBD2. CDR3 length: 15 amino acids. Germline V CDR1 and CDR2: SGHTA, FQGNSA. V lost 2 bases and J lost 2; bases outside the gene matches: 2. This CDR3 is CASSLTSGGTYEQYF. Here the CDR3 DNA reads TGTGCCAGCAGCTTAACTAGCGGGGGCACCTACGAGCAGTACTTC.

Here the CDR3 DNA reads TGTGCCAGCAGCTTGAATATCGATGTACGGTACAATGAGCAGTTCTTC. Protein sequence: CASSLNIDVRYNEQFF. J is TRBJ2-1 and V is TRBV5-5; no clear D. CDR3 length: 16 residues. The germline CDR1 and CDR2 sequences are SGHKS and YYEKEE (reference sequence). V lost 1 base and J 4 bases, leaving 15 bases between the germline ends. Supplemented by reference TRBV5-5 and TRBJ2-1, the full variable domain reads DAGVTQSPTHLIKTRGQQVTLRCSPISGHKSVSWYQQVLGQGPQFIFQYYEKEERGRGNFPDRFSARQFPNYSSELNVNALLLGDSALYLCASSLNIDVRYNEQFFGPGTRLTVL.

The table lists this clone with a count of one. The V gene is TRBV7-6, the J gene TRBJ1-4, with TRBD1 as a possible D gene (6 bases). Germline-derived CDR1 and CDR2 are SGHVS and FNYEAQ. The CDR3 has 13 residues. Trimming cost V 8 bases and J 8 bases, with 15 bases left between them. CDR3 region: CASGGQLGEKLFF. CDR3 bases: TGTGCCAGCGGAGGACAGCTAGGAGAAAAACTGTTTTTT. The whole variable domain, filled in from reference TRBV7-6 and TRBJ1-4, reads GAGVSQSPRYKVTKRGQDVALRCDPISGHVSLYWYRQALGQGPEFLTYFNYEAQQDKSGLPNDRFSAERPEGSISTLTIQRTEQRDSAMYRCASGGQLGEKLFFGSGTQLSVL.

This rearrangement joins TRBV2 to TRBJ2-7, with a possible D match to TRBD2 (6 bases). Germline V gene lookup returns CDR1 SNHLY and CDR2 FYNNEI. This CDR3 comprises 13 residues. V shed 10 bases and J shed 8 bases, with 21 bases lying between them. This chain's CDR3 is CATVAETYGQQYF. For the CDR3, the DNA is TGTGCCACCGTAGCGGAGACCTACGGACAGCAGTACTTC.

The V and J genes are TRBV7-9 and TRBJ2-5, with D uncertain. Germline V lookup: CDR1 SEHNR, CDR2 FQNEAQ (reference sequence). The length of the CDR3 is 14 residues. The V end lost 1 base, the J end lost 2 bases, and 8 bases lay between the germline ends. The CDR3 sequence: CASSLVGNQETQYF. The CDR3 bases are TGTGCCAGCAGCTTAGTTGGCAATCAAGAGACCCAGTACTTC.

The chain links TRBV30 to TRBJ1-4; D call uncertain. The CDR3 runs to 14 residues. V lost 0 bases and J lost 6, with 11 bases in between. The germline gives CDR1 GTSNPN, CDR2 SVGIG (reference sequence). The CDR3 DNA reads TGTGCCTGGAGTGTAACGAGGTCCGATGAAAAACTGTTTTTT. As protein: CAWSVTRSDEKLFF.

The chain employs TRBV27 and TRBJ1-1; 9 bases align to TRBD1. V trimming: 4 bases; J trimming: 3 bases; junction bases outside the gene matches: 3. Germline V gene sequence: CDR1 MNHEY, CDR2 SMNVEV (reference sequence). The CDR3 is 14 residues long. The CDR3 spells CASSSWTGDTEAFF. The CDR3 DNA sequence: TGTGCCAGCAGTTCGTGGACAGGGGACACTGAAGCTTTCTTT.

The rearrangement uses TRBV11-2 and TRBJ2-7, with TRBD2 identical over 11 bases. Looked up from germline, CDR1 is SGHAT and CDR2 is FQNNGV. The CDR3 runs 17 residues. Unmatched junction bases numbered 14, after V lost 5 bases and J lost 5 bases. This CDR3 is CASSPRGLAGGPNEQYF. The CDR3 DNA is TGTGCCAGCAGCCCCAGGGGTCTAGCGGGAGGCCCCAACGAGCAGTACTTC.

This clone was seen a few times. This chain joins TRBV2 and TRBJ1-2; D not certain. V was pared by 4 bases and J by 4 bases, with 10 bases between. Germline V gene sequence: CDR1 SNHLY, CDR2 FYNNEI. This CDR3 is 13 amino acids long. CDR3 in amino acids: CASSAGERYGYTF. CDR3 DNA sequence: TGTGCCAGCAGTGCCGGGGAACGCTATGGCTACACCTTC.

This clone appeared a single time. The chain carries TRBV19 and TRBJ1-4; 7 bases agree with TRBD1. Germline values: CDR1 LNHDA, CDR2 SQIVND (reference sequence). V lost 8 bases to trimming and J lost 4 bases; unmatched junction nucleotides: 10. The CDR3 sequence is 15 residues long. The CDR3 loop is CASSTGFGINEKLFF. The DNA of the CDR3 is TGTGCCAGTTCGACAGGGTTCGGCATTAATGAAAAACTGTTTTTT.

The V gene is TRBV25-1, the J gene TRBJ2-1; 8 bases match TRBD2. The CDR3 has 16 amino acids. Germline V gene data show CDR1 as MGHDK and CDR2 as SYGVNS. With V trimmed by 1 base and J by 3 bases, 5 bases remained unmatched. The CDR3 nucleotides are TGTGCCAGCAGTGAATCGGCCAGCGGGAGCTACAATGAGCAGTTCTTC. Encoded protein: CASSESASGSYNEQFF.

The CDR3 is CASSPGGAGSYEQYF. The CDR3, as DNA: TGTGCCAGCAGCCCCGGGGGGGCAGGGTCCTACGAGCAGTACTTC. The chain recombines TRBV28 with TRBJ2-7; the match to TRBD2 covers 8 bases. This CDR3 comprises 15 residues. Losses at the gene ends were 6 bases for V and 1 base for J; bases not matched to a gene: 8. Germline CDR1 reads MDHEN; CDR2 reads SYDVKM.

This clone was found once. CDR3 residues: CAWSGGVKAFF. DNA of the CDR3: TGTGCCTGGAGTGGGGGGGTGAAAGCTTTCTTT. The rearrangement uses TRBV30 and TRBJ1-1; D is possibly TRBD1 (5 bases). With 1 base removed from V and 9 bases from J, the gap between germline ends came to 9 bases. Per germline, CDR1 GTSNPN and CDR2 SVGIG (reference sequence). CDR3 length: 11 amino acids.

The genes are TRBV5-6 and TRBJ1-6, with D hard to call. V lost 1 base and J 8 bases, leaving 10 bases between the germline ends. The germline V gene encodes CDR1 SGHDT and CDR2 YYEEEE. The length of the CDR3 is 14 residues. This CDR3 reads CASSLFREYSPLHF. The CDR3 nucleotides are TGTGCCAGCAGCTTGTTCCGCGAGTATTCACCCCTCCACTTT.

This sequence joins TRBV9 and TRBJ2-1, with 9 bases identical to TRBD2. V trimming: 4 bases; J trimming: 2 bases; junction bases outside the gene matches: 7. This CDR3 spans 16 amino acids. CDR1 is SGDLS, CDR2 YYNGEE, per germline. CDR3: CASSPLSGSAYNEQFF. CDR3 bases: TGTGCCAGCAGCCCCCTTAGCGGGAGCGCCTACAATGAGCAGTTCTTC.

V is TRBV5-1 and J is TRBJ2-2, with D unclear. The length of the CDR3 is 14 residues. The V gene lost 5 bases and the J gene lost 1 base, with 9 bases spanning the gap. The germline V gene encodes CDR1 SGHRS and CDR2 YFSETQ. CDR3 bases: TGCGCCAGCAGGTCTATGAGGAACACCGGGGAGCTGTTTTTT. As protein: CASRSMRNTGELFF.

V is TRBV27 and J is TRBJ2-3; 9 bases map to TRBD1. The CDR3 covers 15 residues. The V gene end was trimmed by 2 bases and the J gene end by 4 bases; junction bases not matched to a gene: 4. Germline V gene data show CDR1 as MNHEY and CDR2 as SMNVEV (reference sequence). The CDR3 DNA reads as TGTGCCAGCAGTTTACGGGGACAGGGCGCAGATACGCAGTATTTT. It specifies CASSLRGQGADTQYF.